These T cell receptor beta chains were read from a single sample in a study of T cell responses to AZD1222 COVID-19 vaccine. The repertoire was sequenced with immunoSEQ multiplex PCR; TCRdb's copy has only in-frame clones and lacks some. This sample has fewer than 200,000 clones, with 85% to 95% found just once. Sequenced material: peripheral blood, taken on day 0 of AZD1222 vaccination. The receptors were gathered from an adult in good health. CDR3s include the opening cysteine and the closing phenylalanine or tryptophan.

v_call	cdr3_aa
TRBV7-9	CASSLVPAGNEAFF
TRBV19	CASSIRLRETQYF
TRBV4-1	CASSLQGVGEAFF
TRBV6-5	CASSNSGGSYNEQFF
TRBV5-6	CASSLAGIHQPQHF
TRBV3-1/TRBV3-2	CASSQDEGYGYTF
TRBV29-1	CSVHSLFNNEQFF
TRBV4-1	CASSLDRGLNSPLHF
TRBV2	CASRGGQGLRGNTIYF
TRBV7-9	CASSPFTGANTEAFF
TRBV10-3	CAISERGIDYGYTF
TRBV6-5	CASKAGGTYVEAFF
TRBV7-2	CASSLSRVDLTGGYTF
TRBV7-9	CASSRQGRGLSSQAGELFF
TRBV6-1	CASSEATHGYTF
TRBV4-2	CASSLDGTSGNTIYF
TRBV5-6	CASSTGEANYGYTF
TRBV19	CASMVDSLNTEAFF
TRBV4-1	CASSLLAGVRDEQFF
TRBV7-8	CASSRISGNSGNTIYF
TRBV4-1	CASSHTGETEAFF
TRBV5-5	CASSPFTGEGYTF
TRBV21-1	CASSKGRTRNEQYF
TRBV6-5	CASSYSATGAIYEQYF
TRBV29-1	CSVVEQSPGYTF
TRBV9	CASSVVVNTEAFF
TRBV27	CASRSRGPPLHF
TRBV10-3	CAISVRQDSGYTF
TRBV6-5	CASSSQGMGNQPQHF
TRBV6-5	CASSSWTAMNTEAFF
TRBV4-2	CASSQDPSRGGFYGYTF
TRBV19	CASRIGTAFSNQPQHF
TRBV2	CASTLAEKLFF
TRBV25-1	CASSRGLAGGSYEQYF
TRBV13	CASSRYSGANVLTF
TRBV3-1/TRBV3-2	CASSQAWTNINYGYTF
TRBV27	CASSWAGDEKLFF
TRBV24-1	CATSPGGRGGYTF
TRBV7-9	CASSFGTSYGYTF
TRBV5-6	CASSYWTAPHGYTF
TRBV7-6	CASSLAGQSSYNEQFF
TRBV12-3/TRBV12-4	CASSPGTGYTF
TRBV5-1	CASSLESSGSYNEQFF
TRBV13	CASSLGLAGRDEQFF
TRBV30	CAWSMTVGGQPQHF
TRBV7-8	CASSRGGTGSSPLHF
TRBV10-3	CAIKGTEVYGYTF
TRBV30	CAWRRTGGSSGPPYEQYF
TRBV5-8	CASSLNLRTRWRGNYGYTF
TRBV10-3	CAISERAALYNSPLHF
TRBV4-1	CASSQDRTSSYEQYF
TRBV19	CASSGYEEVADTQYF
TRBV4-1	CASSYEGTEAFF
TRBV19	CASSIDGGIRPQHF